This T cell receptor (beta chain) was recorded in a study of spatial heterogeneity in lung cancer. This clonotype has a handful of counts. Looked up from germline, CDR1 is MDHEN and CDR2 is SYDVKM. J was trimmed by 0 bases and V by 6 bases; bases with no gene match: 5. This CDR3 region has 15 residues. On each TCR cDNA molecule, a unique molecular identifier was present. TCRdb re-called the 5' RACE reads with MiXCR, one entry per CDR3 protein. The sample records about 20,000 distinct CDR3 sequences, approximately 8.5% being singletons. Indicated time point: blood at routine non-recurrence follow-up after resection.

The starting material was PBMCs, obtained at follow-up. This receptor was identified in a male donor with early-stage non-small cell lung cancer. The chain carries TRBV28 and TRBJ2-7; 10 bases line up with TRBD2. DNA of the CDR3: TGTGCCAGCAGAGAAGCGGGAGGGGGCTCCTACGAGCAGTACTTC. As protein: CASREAGGGSYEQYF.